Below, 25 T cell receptor beta chains from the same sample are listed, as sequenced in a study of CD4 T cells in relation to SARS-CoV-2 and coronaviruses. Before the COVID-19 pandemic, during about 2010-2018, CD4+ T cells were taken from unexposed donors. Isolation of CD4+ T cells took place after less than 13 days in culture. Profiling relied on immunoSEQ multiplex PCR, and the TCRdb table lists in-frame clones only, not all of them. The sample lists around 23,000 clones; 65% to 70% were seen once. Their target antigens are unknown. Sequencing was carried out using CD4+ T cells from PBMCs, cultured in vitro. These receptors all come from a human donor in good health.

This chain joins TRBV4-3 and TRBJ1-1, with 8 bases aligning to TRBD1. V lost 4 bases to trimming and J lost 5 bases; unmatched junction nucleotides: 6. Germline loops: CDR1 LGHNA, CDR2 YSLEER. The length of the CDR3 is 14 residues. The CDR3 region has the DNA TGCGCCAGCAGCCCGCACAGGGGGAGTACTGAAGCTTTCTTT. As protein: CASSPHRGSTEAFF.

A few counts support this clone. J is TRBJ1-2 and V is TRBV12-3 or TRBV12-4, with 10 bases lining up with TRBD1. This CDR3 region has 13 residues. V lost 6 bases, J lost 7 bases, and 5 bases stayed unmatched. In nucleotides, the CDR3 is TGTGCCAGCAGCACCGACAGGGGGCTTGGCTACACCTTC. It translates to CASSTDRGLGYTF.

This clone was seen a handful of times. The rearrangement links TRBV4-3 to TRBJ2-2, with D perhaps matching TRBD1 or TRBD2 (5 bases each). With 2 bases removed from V and 0 bases from J, the gap between germline ends came to 10 bases. Per the germline V gene, CDR1 is LGHNA and CDR2 is YSLEER. The CDR3 contains 16 residues. CDR3 nucleotide sequence: TGCGCCAGCAGCCAAATGGGACCGCCGAACACCGGGGAGCTGTTTTTT. Encoded protein: CASSQMGPPNTGELFF.

This chain links TRBV27 with TRBJ1-5, with unresolved D. The germline V gene encodes CDR1 MNHEY and CDR2 SMNVEV (reference sequence). The CDR3 is 12 residues long. Trimming removed 5 bases from V and 6 bases from J, with 8 bases in between. DNA for the CDR3: TGTGCCAGCAGTCCCTCGGGTCAGCCCCAGCATTTT. Protein product: CASSPSGQPQHF.

This clone was found a few times. This chain joins TRBV6-2 or TRBV6-3 and TRBJ2-3, with D tentatively TRBD1 (6 bases). CDR1 is MNHEY and CDR2 is SVGEGT in the germline V gene. With 4 bases removed from V and 7 bases from J, the gap between germline ends came to 9 bases. The CDR3 is made up of 12 amino acids. For the CDR3, the DNA is TGTGCCAGCAGTTTACAGGGAAATACGCAGTATTTT. It is translated as CASSLQGNTQYF.

This clone was seen just once. V usage is TRBV7-2 and J usage is TRBJ2-5; D might be TRBD1 (6 bases). The CDR3 extends over 11 amino acids. Germline CDR1 and CDR2: SGHTA and FQGNSA. V gave up 3 bases and J gave up 9 bases, with 8 bases separating them. CDR3 in amino acids: CASSFSGAQYF. Here the CDR3 DNA reads TGTGCCAGCAGCTTTTCAGGGGCCCAGTACTTC. Supplemented by reference TRBV7-2 and TRBJ2-5, the full variable domain reads GAGVSQSPSNKVTEKGKDVELRCDPISGHTALYWYRQSLGQGLEFLIYFQGNSAPDKSGLPSDRFSAERTGGSVSTLTIQRTQQEDSAVYLCASSFSGAQYFGPGTRLLVL.

V gene TRBV6-1 combines with J gene TRBJ2-7, with 8 bases fitting TRBD2. The V and J ends lost 2 bases and 1 base, in that order; junction bases with no gene match: 10. The V gene's germline CDR1 is MNHNS and CDR2 SASEGT. The CDR3 is 17 residues long. The CDR3 DNA is TGTGCCAGCAGTGAATTAGCGTTGGTAGCGGGATCCTACGAGCAGTACTTC. It translates to CASSELALVAGSYEQYF.

This rearrangement joins TRBV7-3 to TRBJ1-2, with D possibly TRBD1 on 5 matching bases. This CDR3 is 15 amino acids long. Looked up from germline, CDR1 is SGHTA and CDR2 is FQGTGA. V lost 5 bases to trimming and J lost 0 bases, with 13 bases between them. CDR3 coding DNA: TGTGCCAGCAGCACAGGACCGGGATCTAACTATGGCTACACCTTC. Amino acids: CASSTGPGSNYGYTF.

The chain links TRBV30 to TRBJ1-3; D is unresolved. The ends were cut back, 1 base at V and 3 bases at J, with 16 bases in the middle. Germline CDR1 reads GTSNPN; CDR2 reads SVGIG (reference sequence). The CDR3 spans 16 residues. Here the CDR3 DNA reads TGTGCCTGGAGTGGCCTGGGCAGGAGTAATGGAAACACCATATATTTT. This codes for CAWSGLGRSNGNTIYF.

This clone was seen a few times. The genes are TRBV27 and TRBJ1-1; 7 bases are shared with TRBD1. The CDR3 length is 12 residues. After removal of 3 bases from V and 11 bases from J, the junction contained 6 bases not matched to a gene. The germline V gene encodes CDR1 MNHEY and CDR2 SMNVEV (reference sequence). CDR3 sequence (DNA): TGTGCCAGCAGTTTTCGAAGGGGGCATGCTTTCTTT. Encoded protein: CASSFRRGHAFF.

The chain is built from TRBV29-1 and TRBJ2-7, with D possibly being TRBD1 (6 bases). From germline, CDR1 is SQVTM and CDR2 ANQGSEA. This CDR3 spans 13 amino acids. Between the trimmed V and J ends, which lost 5 bases and 2 bases, there was a span of 13 bases. CDR3 in DNA: TGCAGCGTTCGAGGACAGCAGACCTACGAGCAGTACTTC. Protein sequence: CSVRGQQTYEQYF.

V is TRBV7-6 and J is TRBJ1-6; D gene ambiguous. Germline V gene data show CDR1 as SGHVS and CDR2 as FNYEAQ. The CDR3 contains 16 residues. Trimming took off 4 bases at V and 4 bases at J, with 14 bases between the two ends. The CDR3 sequence is CASSSSPAGYNSPLHF. The CDR3 DNA reads as TGTGCCAGCAGCTCTAGTCCAGCCGGGTATAATTCACCCCTCCACTTT.

The chain uses TRBV3-1 (or the pseudogene TRBV3-2) and TRBJ2-1; D is possibly TRBD2 (6 bases). Germline CDR1 reads LGHDT; CDR2 reads YNNKEL (reference sequence). Trimming removed 3 bases at V and 7 bases at J, with 10 bases between. The CDR3 is 13 residues long. The CDR3 loop reads CASSQTRRNEQFF. The CDR3 bases are TGTGCCAGCAGCCAGACTAGAAGGAATGAGCAGTTCTTC.

This sequence joins TRBV6-5 and TRBJ2-6; 10 positions match TRBD2. The CDR3 has 14 residues. Germline CDR1 and CDR2: MNHEY and SVGAGI. The trim removed 11 bases at V and 3 bases at J, leaving 4 bases unmatched. CDR3 loop: CAASGRGGANVLTF. The CDR3 region has the DNA TGTGCCGCCAGCGGGAGGGGTGGGGCCAACGTCCTGACTTTC.

The chain has TRBV7-9 and TRBJ1-2, with 8 bases identical to TRBD1. Germline-derived CDR1 and CDR2 are SEHNR and FQNEAQ (reference sequence). V shed 5 bases, J shed 5 bases, and the junction held 10 bases outside the gene matches. There are 15 residues in the CDR3. In DNA, the CDR3 is TGTGCCAGCAGCCAAGGGCAGGGGGCGGAATATGGCTACACCTTC. Residues: CASSQGQGAEYGYTF.

This clone was observed a handful of times. This rearrangement joins TRBV7-9 to TRBJ2-2, with D unclear. The V end lost 1 base, the J end lost 4 bases, and 7 bases lay between the germline ends. The germline V gene encodes CDR1 SEHNR and CDR2 FQNEAQ (reference sequence). This CDR3 has 14 amino acids. CDR3 sequence (DNA): TGTGCCAGCAGCTTAGGCAGGCGCACCGGGGAGCTGTTTTTT. Its protein is CASSLGRRTGELFF.

The rearrangement uses TRBV6-5 and TRBJ2-1; D might be TRBD1 or TRBD2, each matching 6 bases. CDR1 is MNHEY, CDR2 SVGAGI, per germline. V lost 6 bases to trimming and J lost 4 bases, with 10 bases between them. The CDR3 spans 13 residues. The CDR3 coding sequence is TGTGCCAGCAGACGGGGGCAATACAATGAGCAGTTCTTC. The encoded protein is CASRRGQYNEQFF.

This clone was seen a few times. The CDR3 is CASSYSKANTEAFF. The CDR3 nucleotides read TGTGCCAGCAGTTACTCGAAAGCGAACACTGAAGCTTTCTTT. The chain couples TRBV6-5 to TRBJ1-1; D not resolved. Trimming pared 0 bases from V and 1 base from J, leaving 6 bases between. Germline CDR1 and CDR2: MNHEY and SVGAGI. This CDR3 comprises 14 residues.

The rearrangement links TRBV2 to TRBJ1-2; D gene uncertain. V was shortened by 2 bases and J by 0 bases, with 7 bases between the two germline ends. CDR3 length: 14 amino acids. The V gene's germline CDR1 is SNHLY and CDR2 FYNNEI. In DNA, the CDR3 is TGTGCCAGCAGTGAATTTATCTCTAACTATGGCTACACCTTC. Encoded protein: CASSEFISNYGYTF. The complete variable domain, with remaining parts taken from reference TRBV2 and TRBJ1-2, reads EPEVTQTPSHQVTQMGQEVILRCVPISNHLYFYWYRQILGQKVEFLVSFYNNEISEKSEIFDDQFSVERPDGSNFTLKIRSTKLEDSAMYFCASSEFISNYGYTFGSGTRLTVV.

There are a few counts of this clone. V usage is TRBV14 and J usage is TRBJ1-1; perhaps TRBD1 as D (5 bases). This CDR3 has 15 residues. Germline lookup yields CDR1 SGHDN and CDR2 FVKESK. Trimming took off 2 bases at V and 10 bases at J, with 20 bases between the two ends. CDR3 nucleotide sequence: TGTGCCAGCAGCCAAAGAGCTCGGAGGGCTGGGGGAGCTTTCTTT. Amino acid sequence: CASSQRARRAGGAFF.

The chain carries TRBV5-1 and TRBJ1-1; TRBD1 is a possible D gene (6 bases). V shed 0 bases and J shed 4 bases, with 16 bases lying between them. Germline-derived CDR1 and CDR2 are SGHRS and YFSETQ. CDR3 length: 16 residues. CDR3 residues: CASSLAGGRGGTEAFF. As DNA, the CDR3 is TGCGCCAGCAGCTTGGCCGGTGGCAGGGGTGGCACTGAAGCTTTCTTT.

This chain joins TRBV7-2 and TRBJ2-5; 8 bases map to TRBD2. The V segment lost 6 bases and the J segment 5 bases; nucleotides outside the gene matches: 8. CDR1 SGHTA and CDR2 FQGNSA come from the germline V gene. The CDR3 consists of 14 residues. The CDR3 protein is CASSYGQRGETQYF. The CDR3 DNA is TGTGCCAGCAGTTATGGGCAGCGGGGGGAGACCCAGTACTTC.

The chain is built from TRBV28 and TRBJ2-7; D uncertain. Germline CDR1 is MDHEN and CDR2 is SYDVKM. CDR3 size: 12 residues. Trimming removed 6 bases at V and 4 bases at J, with 10 bases between. DNA for the CDR3: TGTGCCAGCAGCCTTAAACCTTACGAGCAGTACTTC. Its protein is CASSLKPYEQYF.

This sequence joins TRBV9 and TRBJ2-6; D may be TRBD1 or TRBD2 (5 bases each). The V end lost 2 bases, the J end lost 0 bases, and 6 bases lay between the germline ends. CDR1 and CDR2 from the germline V gene are SGDLS and YYNGEE. There are 15 residues in the CDR3. The CDR3: CASSVGVSGANVLTF. Here the CDR3 DNA reads TGTGCCAGCAGCGTGGGGGTCTCTGGGGCCAACGTCCTGACTTTC.

This chain links TRBV5-8 with TRBJ2-3; no clear D. The germline V gene encodes CDR1 SGHTS and CDR2 YDEGEE. This CDR3 spans 14 amino acids. Trimming shortened V by 3 bases and J by 6 bases, and 14 bases separated the two germline ends. CDR3 amino acids: CASSWADVGDTQYF. The CDR3 bases are TGTGCCAGCAGCTGGGCGGATGTGGGGGATACGCAGTATTTT.